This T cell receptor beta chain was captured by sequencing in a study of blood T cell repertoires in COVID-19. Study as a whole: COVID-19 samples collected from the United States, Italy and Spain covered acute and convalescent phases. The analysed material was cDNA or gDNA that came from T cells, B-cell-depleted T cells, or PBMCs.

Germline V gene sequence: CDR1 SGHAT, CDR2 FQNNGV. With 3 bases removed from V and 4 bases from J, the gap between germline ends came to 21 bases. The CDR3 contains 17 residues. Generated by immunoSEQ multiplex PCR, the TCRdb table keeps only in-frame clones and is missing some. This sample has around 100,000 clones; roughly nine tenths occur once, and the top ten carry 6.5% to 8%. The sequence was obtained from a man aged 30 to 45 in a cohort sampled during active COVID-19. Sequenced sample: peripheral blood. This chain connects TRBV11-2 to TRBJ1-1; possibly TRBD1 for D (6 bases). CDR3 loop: CASSFQGQRAAGTEAFF. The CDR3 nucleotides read TGTGCCAGCAGCTTCCAAGGACAGAGGGCAGCTGGCACTGAAGCTTTCTTT.